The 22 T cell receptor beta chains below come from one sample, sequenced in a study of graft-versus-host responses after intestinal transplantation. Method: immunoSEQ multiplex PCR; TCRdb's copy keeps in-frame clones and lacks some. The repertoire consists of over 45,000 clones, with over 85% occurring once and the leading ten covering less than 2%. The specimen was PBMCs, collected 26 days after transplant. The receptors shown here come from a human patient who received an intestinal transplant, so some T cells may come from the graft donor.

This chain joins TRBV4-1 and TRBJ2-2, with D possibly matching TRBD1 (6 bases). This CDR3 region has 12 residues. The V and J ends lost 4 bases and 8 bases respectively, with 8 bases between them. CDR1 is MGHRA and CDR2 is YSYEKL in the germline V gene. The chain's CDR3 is CASSPGQGELFF. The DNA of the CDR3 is TGCGCCAGCAGCCCAGGACAGGGGGAGCTGTTTTTT.

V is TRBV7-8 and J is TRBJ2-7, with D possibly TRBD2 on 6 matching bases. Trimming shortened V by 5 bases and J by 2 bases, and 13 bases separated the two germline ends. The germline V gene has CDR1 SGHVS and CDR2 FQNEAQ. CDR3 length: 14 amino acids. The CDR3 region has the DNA TGTGCCAGCAGCGCACTAGCTACCCCCTACGAGCAGTACTTC. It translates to CASSALATPYEQYF.

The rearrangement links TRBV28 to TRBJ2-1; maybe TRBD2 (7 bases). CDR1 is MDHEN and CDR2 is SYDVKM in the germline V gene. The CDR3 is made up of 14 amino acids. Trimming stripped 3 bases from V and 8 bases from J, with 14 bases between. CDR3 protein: CASSFGGGGYEQFF. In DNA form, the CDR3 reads TGTGCCAGCAGTTTCGGAGGGGGGGGGTATGAGCAGTTCTTC. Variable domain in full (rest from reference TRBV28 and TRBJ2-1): DVKVTQSSRYLVKRTGEKVFLECVQDMDHENMFWYRQDPGLGLRLIYFSYDVKMKEKGDIPEGYSVSREKKERFSLILESASTNQTSMYLCASSFGGGGYEQFFGPGTRLTVL.

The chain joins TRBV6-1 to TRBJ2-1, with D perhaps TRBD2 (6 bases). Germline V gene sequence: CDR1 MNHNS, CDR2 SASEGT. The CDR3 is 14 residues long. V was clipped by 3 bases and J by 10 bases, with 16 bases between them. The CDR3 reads CASSDVGTAGEQFF. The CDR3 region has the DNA TGTGCCAGCAGTGATGTCGGGACCGCGGGGGAGCAGTTCTTC.

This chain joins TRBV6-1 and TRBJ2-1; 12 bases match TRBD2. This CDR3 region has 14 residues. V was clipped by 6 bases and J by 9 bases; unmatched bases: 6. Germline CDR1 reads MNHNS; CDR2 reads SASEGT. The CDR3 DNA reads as TGTGCCAGCAGGGCTAGCGGGGGGGTTAGTGAGCAGTTCTTC. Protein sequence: CASRASGGVSEQFF.

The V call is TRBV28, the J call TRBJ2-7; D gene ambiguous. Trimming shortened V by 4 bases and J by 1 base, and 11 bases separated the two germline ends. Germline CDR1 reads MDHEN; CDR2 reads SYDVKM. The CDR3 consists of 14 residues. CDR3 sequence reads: CASSSLSQSYEQYF. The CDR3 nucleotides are TGTGCCAGCAGTTCCCTATCCCAATCCTACGAGCAGTACTTC. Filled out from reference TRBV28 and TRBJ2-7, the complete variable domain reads DVKVTQSSRYLVKRTGEKVFLECVQDMDHENMFWYRQDPGLGLRLIYFSYDVKMKEKGDIPEGYSVSREKKERFSLILESASTNQTSMYLCASSSLSQSYEQYFGPGTRLTVT.

This CDR3 reads CASSTPIGTETYEQYF. DNA for the CDR3: TGTGCCAGCAGTACCCCTATCGGGACAGAAACCTACGAGCAGTACTTC. The rearrangement joins TRBV6-6 to TRBJ2-7, with TRBD1 identical over 7 bases. Germline values: CDR1 MNHNY, CDR2 SVGAGI (reference sequence). Losses at the gene ends were 5 bases for V and 2 bases for J; bases not matched to a gene: 12. The CDR3 is 16 residues long.

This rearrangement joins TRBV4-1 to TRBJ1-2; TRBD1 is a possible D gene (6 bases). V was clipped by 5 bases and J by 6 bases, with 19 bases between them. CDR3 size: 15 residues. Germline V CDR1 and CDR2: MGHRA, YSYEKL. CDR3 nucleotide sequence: TGCGCCAGCAGCGCCTCTCCGGGGCAGGGGAATGGCTACACCTTC. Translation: CASSASPGQGNGYTF.

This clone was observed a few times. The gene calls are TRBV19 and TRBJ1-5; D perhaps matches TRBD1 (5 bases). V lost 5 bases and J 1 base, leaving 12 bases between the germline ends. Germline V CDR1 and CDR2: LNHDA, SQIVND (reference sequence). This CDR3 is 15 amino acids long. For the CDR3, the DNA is TGTGCCAGTAGTGTTTCCGGGGGAAGCAATCAGCCCCAGCATTTT. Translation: CASSVSGGSNQPQHF.

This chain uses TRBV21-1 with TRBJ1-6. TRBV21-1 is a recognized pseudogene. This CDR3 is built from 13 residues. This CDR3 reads CASRKGGNSPLHF. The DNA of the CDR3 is TGTGCCAGCAGAAAGGGGGGGAATTCACCCCTCCACTTT.

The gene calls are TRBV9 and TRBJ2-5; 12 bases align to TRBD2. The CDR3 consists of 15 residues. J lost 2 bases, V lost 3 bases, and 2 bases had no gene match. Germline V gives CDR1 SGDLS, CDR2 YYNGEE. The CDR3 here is CASSEGLAGQETQYF. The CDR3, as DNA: TGTGCCAGCAGCGAAGGACTAGCGGGGCAAGAGACCCAGTACTTC.

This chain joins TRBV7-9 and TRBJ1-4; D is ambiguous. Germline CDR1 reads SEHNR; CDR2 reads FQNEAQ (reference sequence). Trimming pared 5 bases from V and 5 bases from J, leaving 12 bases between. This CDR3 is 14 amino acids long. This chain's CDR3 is CASSPRDLNEKLFF. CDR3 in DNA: TGTGCCAGCAGCCCCCGGGATCTAAATGAAAAACTGTTTTTT. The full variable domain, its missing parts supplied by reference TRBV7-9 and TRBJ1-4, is DTGVSQNPRHKITKRGQNVTFRCDPISEHNRLYWYRQTLGQGPEFLTYFQNEAQLEKSRLLSDRFSAERPKGSFSTLEIQRTEQGDSAMYLCASSPRDLNEKLFFGSGTQLSVL.

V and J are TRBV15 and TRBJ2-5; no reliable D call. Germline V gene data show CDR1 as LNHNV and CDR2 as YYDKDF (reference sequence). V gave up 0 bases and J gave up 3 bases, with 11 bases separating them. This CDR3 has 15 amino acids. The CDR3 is CATSRDIRGEETQYF. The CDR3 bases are TGTGCCACCAGCAGAGATATTCGTGGAGAAGAGACCCAGTACTTC.

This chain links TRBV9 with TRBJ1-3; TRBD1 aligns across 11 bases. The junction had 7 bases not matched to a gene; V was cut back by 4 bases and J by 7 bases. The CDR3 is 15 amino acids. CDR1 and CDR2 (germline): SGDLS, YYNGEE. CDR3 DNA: TGTGCCAGCAGCCCCCCGGACAGGGGGCACAACACCATATATTTT. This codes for CASSPPDRGHNTIYF. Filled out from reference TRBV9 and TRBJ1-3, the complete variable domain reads DSGVTQTPKHLITATGQRVTLRCSPRSGDLSVYWYQQSLDQGLQFLIQYYNGEERAKGNILERFSAQQFPDLHSELNLSSLELGDSALYFCASSPPDRGHNTIYFGEGSWLTVV.

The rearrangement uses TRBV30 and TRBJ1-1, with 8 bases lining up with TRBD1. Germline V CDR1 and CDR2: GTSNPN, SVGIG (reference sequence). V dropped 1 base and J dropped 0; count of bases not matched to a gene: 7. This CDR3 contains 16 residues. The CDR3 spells CAWSGRQGSLNTEAFF. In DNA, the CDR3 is TGTGCCTGGAGTGGCCGACAGGGGAGTTTGAACACTGAAGCTTTCTTT.

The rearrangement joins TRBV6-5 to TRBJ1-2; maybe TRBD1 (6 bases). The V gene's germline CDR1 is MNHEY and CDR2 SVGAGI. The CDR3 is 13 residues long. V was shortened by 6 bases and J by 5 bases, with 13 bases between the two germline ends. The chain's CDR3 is CASRSKGVYGYTF. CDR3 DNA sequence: TGTGCCAGCAGATCGAAGGGGGTTTATGGCTACACCTTC.

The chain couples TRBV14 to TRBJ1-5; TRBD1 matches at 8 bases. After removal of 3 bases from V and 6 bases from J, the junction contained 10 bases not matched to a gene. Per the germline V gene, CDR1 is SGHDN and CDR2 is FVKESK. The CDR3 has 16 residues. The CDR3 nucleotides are TGTGCCAGCAGCCACGGACAGGGAGGGGGGGGTCAGCCCCAGCATTTT. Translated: CASSHGQGGGGQPQHF.

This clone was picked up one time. The CDR3 nucleotides are TGTGCCAGCAGCTTGGGAGGTCAGACGCGGCAGGAGACCCAGTACTTC. This sequence encodes CASSLGGQTRQETQYF. The rearrangement links TRBV5-6 to TRBJ2-5; D is unclear. Germline CDR1 and CDR2: SGHDT and YYEEEE. The CDR3 sequence is 16 residues long. Trimming left V 0 bases short and J 5 bases short, with 17 bases between.

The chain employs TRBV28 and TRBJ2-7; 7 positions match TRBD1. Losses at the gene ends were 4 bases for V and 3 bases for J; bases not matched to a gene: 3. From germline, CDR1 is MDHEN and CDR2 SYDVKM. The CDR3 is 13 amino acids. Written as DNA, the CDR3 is TGTGCCAGCAGTTCCTCAGGGGGCTACGAGCAGTACGTC. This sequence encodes CASSSSGGYEQYV.

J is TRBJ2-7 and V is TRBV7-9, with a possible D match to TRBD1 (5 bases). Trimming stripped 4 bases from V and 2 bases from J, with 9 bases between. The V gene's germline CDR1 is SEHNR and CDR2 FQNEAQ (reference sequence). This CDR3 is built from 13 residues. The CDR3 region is CASSSDTPYEQYF. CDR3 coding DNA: TGTGCCAGCAGCTCGGACACTCCCTACGAGCAGTACTTC.

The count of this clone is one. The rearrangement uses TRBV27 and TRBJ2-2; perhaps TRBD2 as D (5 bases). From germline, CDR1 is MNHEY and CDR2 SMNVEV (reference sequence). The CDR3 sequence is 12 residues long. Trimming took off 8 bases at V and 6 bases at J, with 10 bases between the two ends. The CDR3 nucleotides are TGTGCCAGCCCGAGCGGAGCCGGGGAGCTGTTTTTT. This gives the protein CASPSGAGELFF.

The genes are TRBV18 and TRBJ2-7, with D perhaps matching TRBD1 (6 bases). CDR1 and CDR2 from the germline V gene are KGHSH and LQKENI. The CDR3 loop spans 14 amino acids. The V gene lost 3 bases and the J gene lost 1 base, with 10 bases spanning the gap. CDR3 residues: CASSPSDSSYEQYF. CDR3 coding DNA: TGTGCCAGCTCACCCTCGGACAGTTCCTACGAGCAGTACTTC.